This passage covers 9 T cell receptor beta chains from one sample sequenced in a study. Tregs were sorted as CD4+CD25+CD127-/low cells. MiXCR was run by TCRdb on the 5' RACE reads, yielding one entry per CDR3 protein. Here the sample spans some 40,000 distinct CDR3 sequences, more than 20% being singletons. Sequencing was carried out using Tregs sorted from a lymph node. Receptor source: a female donor with breast cancer.

This chain joins TRBV30 and TRBJ2-2, with D possibly being TRBD1 (6 bases). Trimming took off 5 bases at V and 0 bases at J, with 10 bases between the two ends. CDR1 is GTSNPN and CDR2 is SVGIG in the germline V gene (reference sequence). The CDR3 is 14 residues long. The CDR3 bases are TGTGCCTGGGGGACACACACGAACACCGGGGAGCTGTTTTTT. Translated: CAWGTHTNTGELFF.

This clonotype appeared a few times. The V and J genes are TRBV4-2 and TRBJ2-7; 13 positions match TRBD2. CDR1 is LGHNA and CDR2 is YNFKEQ in the germline V gene. This CDR3 contains 19 residues. J gave up 2 bases and V 0 bases, and 10 bases lay outside the gene matches. DNA of the CDR3: TGTGCCAGCAGCCAAGAGGGGAGGACTAGCGGGAGATCCCCCTACGAGCAGTACTTC. Its translation is CASSQEGRTSGRSPYEQYF.

This clonotype has only a few counts. CDR3 coding DNA: TGTGCCAGCAGGGGACAGGGCCCCTACAATGAGCAGTTCTTC. Protein product: CASRGQGPYNEQFF. The chain uses TRBV12-3 or TRBV12-4 and TRBJ2-1; 9 bases are a match to TRBD1. The CDR3 totals 14 residues. The V and J ends lost 6 bases and 2 bases, in that order; junction bases with no gene match: 2.

In its sample, this clonotype was seen many times. The chain employs TRBV12-3 or TRBV12-4 and TRBJ2-7; a weak D match, TRBD2 (6 bases). The V gene lost 6 bases and the J gene lost 4 bases, with 16 bases spanning the gap. CDR3 length equals 14 residues. CDR3 DNA sequence: TGTGCCAGCAGCTCCCGGACTAATCTTTACGAGCAGTACTTC. Protein product: CASSSRTNLYEQYF.

This clonotype was seen once. CDR3 sequence: CAWMEGSEQYF. The CDR3 DNA reads as TGTGCCTGGATGGAGGGGAGCGAGCAGTACTTC. The chain carries TRBV30 and TRBJ2-7, with a tentative D call TRBD2 (6 bases). The CDR3 loop spans 11 amino acids. V shed 4 bases and J shed 6 bases, with 10 bases lying between them. Germline loops: CDR1 GTSNPN, CDR2 SVGIG (reference sequence).

The rearrangement joins TRBV29-1 to TRBJ2-2, with D possibly matching TRBD1 (6 bases). The CDR3 runs to 13 residues. Trimming cost V 7 bases and J 2 bases, with 11 bases left between them. Germline values: CDR1 SQVTM, CDR2 ANQGSEA. CDR3 region: CSGNRANTGELFF. The DNA of the CDR3 is TGCAGCGGAAACAGGGCCAACACCGGGGAGCTGTTTTTT.

The chain links TRBV7-9 to TRBJ2-7; possible D gene TRBD1, 6 bases. V lost 5 bases, J lost 3 bases, and 11 bases lay in between. The CDR3 runs 13 residues. The germline V gene encodes CDR1 SEHNR and CDR2 FQNEAQ (reference sequence). The CDR3 DNA reads as TGTGCCAGCAGCCTCCCGACAGGCTACGAGCAGTACTTC. The encoded protein is CASSLPTGYEQYF.

Note on this clonotype: This clone may be a read error of a much larger clone one base away. The chain uses TRBV7-9 and TRBJ2-1; the D gene is possibly TRBD2 (7 bases). Germline lookup yields CDR1 SEHNR and CDR2 FQNEAQ (reference sequence). The CDR3 contains 14 residues. CDR3 protein: CTSSFVGGHNEQFF. The CDR3 region has the DNA TGTACCAGCAGCTTTGTCGGGGGGCACAATGAGCAGTTCTTC.

This clonotype was observed at least ten times. V is TRBV6-2 or TRBV6-3 and J is TRBJ2-5; no reliable D call. This CDR3 is 14 amino acids long. V lost 5 bases to trimming and J lost 3 bases, with 13 bases between them. Germline CDR1 and CDR2: MNHEY and SVGEGT. CDR3 DNA: TGTGCCAGCAGTACAGTCAACCCAAAAGAGACCCAGTACTTC. Residues: CASSTVNPKETQYF.